This T cell receptor beta chain is from a study of cytomegalovirus exposure and HLA in healthy donors. Study-level findings and limits: It was reported in a later analysis that an Asian-associated ancestry cluster showed fewer N-insertions than the approximately 690-donor mean. TCR beta sequences reportedly predicted most subjects' HLA-A and HLA-B alleles accurately. Earlier findings revealed that most TCR beta V segments proved productive either about 87% or about 30% of the time.

Healthy bone marrow donors made up the donors. Remarks on this clone: The antigen remains undetermined.

The CDR3 has 14 amino acids. V lost 0 bases to trimming and J lost 10 bases, with 12 bases between them. Germline assignment: CDR1 LGHNA and CDR2 YNFKEQ. Vbeta (60) and Jbeta (13) primers were used in the PCR. Using immunoSEQ multiplex PCR, the repertoire was profiled, and TCRdb retains in-frame clones only, with some absent. The data contain roughly 93,000 clones, roughly 70% of them singletons. Sequenced input: PBMCs. This chain connects TRBV4-2 to TRBJ1-4; D might be TRBD1 (5 bases). The clonotype originates from a male donor in good health and CMV-seronegative. This CDR3 reads CASSQESQGGKLFF. For the CDR3, the DNA is TGTGCCAGCAGCCAAGAGTCCCAGGGCGGAAAACTGTTTTTT.